This T cell receptor beta chain was sequenced for a study of identical twins. This clonotype was seen a handful of times. The antigen is unknown. Study-wide results and caveats: Conclusions came from cross-sectional statistical analysis, not from following the same donors.

Trimming took 1 base from V and 5 from J, leaving 8 bases between them. Germline CDR1 is MNHEY and CDR2 is SMNVEV (reference sequence). The CDR3 covers 14 residues. MiXCR, applied by TCRdb to the 5' RACE reads, yields one record per CDR3 protein. The sample yields a few hundred thousand distinct CDR3 sequences, about 8% seen once. This sample was shared with a second study, whose subject was yellow fever vaccine responses in identical twins.

The rearrangement joins TRBV27 to TRBJ2-2; D not resolved. The source of this sequence is a young woman in good health. Sequenced: CD8+ T cells sorted from blood. CDR3 in amino acids: CASSLLEKTGELFF. The DNA for the CDR3 is TGTGCCAGCAGTTTATTGGAGAAGACCGGGGAGCTGTTTTTT.